This T cell receptor (beta chain) came from a study of shared T cell receptors in the human thymus. V shed 2 bases and J 2 bases; nucleotides not matched to a gene: 15. CDR1 is LGHNA and CDR2 is YSLEER in the germline V gene. This CDR3 contains 20 residues. The protocol was immunoSEQ multiplex PCR, while the TCRdb copy is restricted to in-frame clones and leaves out a portion. The sample gives over 65,000 clones, around 96% of which show up once; less than 0.04% is in the top ten. The specimen sequenced was thymocytes. The chain combines TRBV4-3 with TRBJ2-5, with 12 nucleotides matching TRBD2. This clonotype was sampled from a human donor. CDR3 sequence (DNA): TGCGCCAGCAGCCAAAGGGATTGGACTAGCGGGGCCCTAGGTCAAGAGACCCAGTACTTC. Its protein product is CASSQRDWTSGALGQETQYF.